Each of the 11 T cell receptor beta chains below was sequenced from the same sample in a study of cytomegalovirus exposure and HLA in healthy donors. It was with 60 Vbeta and 13 Jbeta primers that the PCR ran. Some clones are missing from TCRdb's copy, which holds only in-frame ones; the method was immunoSEQ multiplex PCR. This sample has around 220,000 clones, with about three quarters found just once. The sample was PBMCs. The receptors shown here come from a man between 40 and 49 years old in good health and CMV-seronegative.

This clone has only one observation. The chain combines TRBV27 with TRBJ1-4; perhaps TRBD1 as D (5 bases). This CDR3 spans 14 amino acids. Germline CDR1 MNHEY, CDR2 SMNVEV (reference sequence). The germline V and J ends were trimmed by 2 bases and 7 bases, with 11 bases remaining between them. CDR3 amino acids: CASSLQGRGEKLFF. For the CDR3, the DNA is TGTGCCAGCAGTTTACAAGGGAGGGGTGAAAAACTGTTTTTT.

About this clone: Its ends do not fully match the called genes, so a read error is possible. The chain recombines TRBV7-9 with TRBJ2-2; TRBD2 aligns across 8 bases. Germline V gives CDR1 SEHNR, CDR2 FQNEAQ (reference sequence). CDR3 length: 19 amino acids. CDR3 bases: TGTTCCAGCAGCTTCCCAAAAGGGGCGGGGGGCAATATCGCCGGGGAGCTGTTTTTT. It encodes CSSSFPKGAGGNIAGELFF. The full variable domain, its missing parts supplied by reference TRBV7-9 and TRBJ2-2, is DTGVSQNPRHKITKRGQNVTFRCDPISEHNRLYWYRQTLGQGPEFLTYFQNEAQLEKSRLLSDRFSAERPKGSFSTLEIQRTEQGDSAMYLCSSSFPKGAGGNIAGELFFGEGSRLTVL.

J is TRBJ2-5 and V is TRBV6-1; TRBD1 matches 10 bases. The J call may be incorrect, as the DNA end agrees better with TRBJ2-7. CDR1 and CDR2 (germline): MNHNS, SASEGT. This CDR3 is 13 amino acids long. For the CDR3, the DNA is TGTGCCAGCAGTAGGGACAGGGGATACGAGCAGTACTTC. As protein: CASSRDRGYEQYF.

With respect to this clone: An end of the junction does not agree with germline; a read error may underlie this. The chain uses TRBV27 and TRBJ2-7, with unresolved D. The CDR3 has 12 amino acids. Germline CDR1 and CDR2: MNHEY and SMNVEV (reference sequence). CDR3 sequence: CASTTNFVEQYF. CDR3 coding DNA: TGTGCCAGCACCACAAATTTTGTGGAGCAATACTTC.

This chain connects TRBV5-6 to TRBJ2-5; 7 bases match TRBD1. This CDR3 is built from 14 residues. Germline V gene sequence: CDR1 SGHDT, CDR2 YYEEEE. J was trimmed by 4 bases and V by 3 bases; bases with no gene match: 6. The CDR3 reads CASSSWAGGETQYF. The CDR3 bases are TGTGCCAGCAGCTCGTGGGCAGGGGGAGAGACCCAGTACTTC.

This clone came up once. This chain connects TRBV4-3 to TRBJ2-7; D possibly corresponds to TRBD2 (6 bases). V shed 0 bases and J shed 2 bases, with 14 bases lying between them. Looked up from germline, CDR1 is LGHNA and CDR2 is YSLEER. CDR3 length: 16 amino acids. The CDR3 here is CASSQEVSLATYEQYF. As DNA, the CDR3 is TGCGCCAGCAGCCAAGAAGTCTCTCTAGCGACCTACGAGCAGTACTTC.

V usage is TRBV27 and J usage is TRBJ2-1; 12 positions agree with TRBD2. V lost 9 bases to trimming and J lost 4 bases; unmatched junction nucleotides: 16. CDR1 and CDR2 (germline): MNHEY, SMNVEV (reference sequence). The CDR3 covers 18 residues. The CDR3: CASSRLTSGSRLYNEQFF. Written as DNA, the CDR3 is TGTGCCAGTTCCCGTTTGACTAGCGGGAGCAGGCTTTACAATGAGCAGTTCTTC.

This clone was detected a few times. This chain links TRBV5-1 with TRBJ2-1; 11 nucleotides align to TRBD2. The CDR3 has 15 residues. Germline V CDR1 and CDR2: SGHRS, YFSETQ. V gave up 0 bases and J gave up 8 bases; unmatched junction bases: 4. CDR3 sequence: CASSLASGGFHEQFF. CDR3 DNA sequence: TGCGCCAGCAGCTTGGCTAGCGGGGGGTTCCATGAGCAGTTCTTC.

The J gene is TRBJ2-7, the V gene TRBV30; 10 bases align to TRBD1. Germline loops: CDR1 GTSNPN, CDR2 SVGIG (reference sequence). This CDR3 contains 16 residues. The J segment lost 4 bases and the V segment lost 3 bases, leaving 12 bases of the junction unmatched. CDR3 coding DNA: TGTGCCTGGAGGGCCCGATGGGGGGACAGGGGTTACGAGCAGTACTTC. Translated, it gives CAWRARWGDRGYEQYF.

This chain joins TRBV14 and TRBJ1-6; D unresolved. The germline V and J ends were trimmed by 4 bases and 4 bases, with 17 bases remaining between them. This CDR3 has 17 residues. Germline V gene sequence: CDR1 SGHDN, CDR2 FVKESK. CDR3 amino acids: CASSPTSGYRYNSPLHF. In nucleotides, the CDR3 is TGTGCCAGCAGCCCCACCTCGGGTTACCGTTATAATTCACCCCTCCACTTT.

This clone appeared a single time. This sequence joins TRBV15 and TRBJ2-7, with 10 bases aligning to TRBD2. The V gene end was trimmed by 1 base and the J gene end by 2 bases; junction bases not matched to a gene: 5. Germline values: CDR1 LNHNV, CDR2 YYDKDF (reference sequence). This CDR3 region has 16 residues. Here the CDR3 DNA reads TGTGCCACCAGCAGAGTAAGCGGGAGGGTTACCTACGAGCAGTACTTC. Protein: CATSRVSGRVTYEQYF. Based on the CDR3 plus reference TRBV15 and TRBJ2-7, the full variable domain is DAMVIQNPRYQVTQFGKPVTLSCSQTLNHNVMYWYQQKSSQAPKLLFHYYDKDFNNEADTPDNFQSRRPNTSFCFLDIRSPGLGDTAMYLCATSRVSGRVTYEQYFGPGTRLTVT.